This T cell receptor beta chain appears in the sequencing data of a study of blood T cell repertoires in COVID-19 (dated by TCRdb to 2019 to 2021). With regard to the full study: Samples covering the acute and convalescent phases of COVID-19 were provided by collaborators in the United States, Italy and Spain. The material from the prospective study consisted of cDNA or gDNA derived from T cells, B-cell-depleted T cells, or PBMCs. The dataset comprised deeply sampled blood TCRbeta repertoires from subjects exposed to, actively infected with, or recovered from COVID-19. The repertoires were released in a freely available public database meant as a resource for research on the immune response to SARS-CoV-2. The samples were drawn from two sources: the first 160 participants of the ongoing ImmuneRACE study, and about 1,300 subjects contributed by 6 global collaborators. A de-identified subject ID, COVID-19 status, age in years and sex were almost always included in the sample metadata. Where available, HLA class I and class II types were obtained from metadata supplied by the sample provider rather than from assay-based typing.

Each collaborating institution followed its own protocols to collect whole blood in K2EDTA tubes. Collaborator samples were shipped for TCRbeta analysis as frozen whole blood, isolated PBMCs, or DNA extracted from either sample type. Broader findings and caveats from the paper: Clinical and demographic metadata were provided uncurated, with the amount varying by source and participant.

This clone was recorded only once. Its antigen is not yet known. Per-nucleotide qualities are absent, and no much larger clonotype sits a single base away. The germline V gene yields SQVTM for CDR1 and ANQGSEA for CDR2. There are 16 amino acids in the CDR3, from cysteine to phenylalanine inclusive. Solely the CDR3 DNA is kept, with 48 bases framed from the first base. V trim: 2 bases; J trim: 0 bases; unmatched bases: 6. The immunoSEQ Assay, a bias-controlled multiplex PCR, was used to amplify TCRbeta CDR3 regions from genomic DNA. The authors' analysis ran thus. Within the assay, amplification of reference gene primers was used to estimate how many nucleated cells each sample contained. Sequence reads were collapsed and filtered to measure the absolute abundance of every unique TCRbeta CDR3 rearrangement. For each sample, productive Simpson clonality was calculated by taking the square root of Simpson's diversity index across productive rearrangements. TCRdb obtained this table from immuneACCESS and retained in-frame rearrangements with V and J assigned. These tables miss some clones; where compared with another copy, unresolved V genes account for less than half of the shortfall, and the remainder is unexplained. Clonal size and the V and J genes are those of that table, whereas D and trimming came from the DNA. The sample yields 150,000 to 200,000 clones; nearly 80% were counted once. The top ten constitute less than 30% of the sample.

The chain is assembled from TRBV29-1 and TRBJ2-1; 8 bases in between match TRBD2. The receptor's source is a woman in her seventies with acute or convalescent COVID-19. The sequencing sample was made of peripheral blood. The nucleotide sequence reads TGCAGCGTTGAAAGCGGGAGTACCTTCTCCTACAATGAGCAGTTCTTC. This sequence encodes CSVESGSTFSYNEQFF.